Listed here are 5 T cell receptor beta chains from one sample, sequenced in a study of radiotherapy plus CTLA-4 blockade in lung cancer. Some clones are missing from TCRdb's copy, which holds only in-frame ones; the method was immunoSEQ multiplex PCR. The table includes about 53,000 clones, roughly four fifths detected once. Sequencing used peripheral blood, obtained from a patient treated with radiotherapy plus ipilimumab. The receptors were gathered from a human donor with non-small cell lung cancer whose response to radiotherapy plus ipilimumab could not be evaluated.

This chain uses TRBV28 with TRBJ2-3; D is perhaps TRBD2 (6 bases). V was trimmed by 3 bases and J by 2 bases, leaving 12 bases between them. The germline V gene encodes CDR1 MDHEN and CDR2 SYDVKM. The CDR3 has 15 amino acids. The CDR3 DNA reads TGTGCCAGCAGTTTGGAGGGGCGGGACACAGATACGCAGTATTTT. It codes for CASSLEGRDTDTQYF.

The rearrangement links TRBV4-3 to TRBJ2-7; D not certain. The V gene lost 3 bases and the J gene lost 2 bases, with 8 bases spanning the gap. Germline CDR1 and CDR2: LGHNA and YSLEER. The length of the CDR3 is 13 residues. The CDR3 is CASSQGMTYEQYF. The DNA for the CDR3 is TGCGCCAGCAGCCAGGGCATGACCTACGAGCAGTACTTC.

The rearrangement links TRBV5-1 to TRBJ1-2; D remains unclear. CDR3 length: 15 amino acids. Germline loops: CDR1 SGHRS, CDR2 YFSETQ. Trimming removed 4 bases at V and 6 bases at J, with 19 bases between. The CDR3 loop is CASSPGLGGWNGYTF. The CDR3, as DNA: TGCGCCAGCAGCCCAGGTTTAGGAGGATGGAATGGCTACACCTTC.

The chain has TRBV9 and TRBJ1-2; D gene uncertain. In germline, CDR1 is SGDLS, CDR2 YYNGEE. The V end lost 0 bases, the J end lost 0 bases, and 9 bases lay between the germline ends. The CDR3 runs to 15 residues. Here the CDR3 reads CASSVAAEANYGYTF. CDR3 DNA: TGTGCCAGCAGCGTAGCGGCAGAGGCTAACTATGGCTACACCTTC.

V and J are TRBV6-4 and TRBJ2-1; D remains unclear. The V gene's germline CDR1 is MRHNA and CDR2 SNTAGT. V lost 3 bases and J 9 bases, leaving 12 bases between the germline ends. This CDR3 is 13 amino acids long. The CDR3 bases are TGTGCCAGCAGTGAAGTGGAGCGATCTGAGCAGTTCTTC. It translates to CASSEVERSEQFF.